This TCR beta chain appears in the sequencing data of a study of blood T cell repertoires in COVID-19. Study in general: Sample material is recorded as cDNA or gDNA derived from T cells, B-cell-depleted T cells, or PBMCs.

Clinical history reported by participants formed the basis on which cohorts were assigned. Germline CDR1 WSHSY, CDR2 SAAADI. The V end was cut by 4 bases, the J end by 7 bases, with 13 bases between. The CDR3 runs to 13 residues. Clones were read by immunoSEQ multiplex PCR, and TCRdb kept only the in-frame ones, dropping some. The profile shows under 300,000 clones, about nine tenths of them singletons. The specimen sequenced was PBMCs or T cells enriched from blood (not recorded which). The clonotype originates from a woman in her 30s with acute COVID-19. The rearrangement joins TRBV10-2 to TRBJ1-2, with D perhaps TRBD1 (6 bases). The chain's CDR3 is CASSADRQRGYTF. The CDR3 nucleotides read TGCGCCAGCAGTGCAGACAGGCAACGTGGCTACACCTTC.